This TCR beta chain was profiled in a study of T cells in Graves' hyperthyroidism and ophthalmopathy. This CDR3 comprises 15 residues. V was cut by 3 bases and J by 2 bases, with 14 bases left in between. Germline-derived CDR1 and CDR2 are KGHSH and LQKENI. This clonotype has at least ten counts. Amplified regions were TCR beta CDR3 sequences from RNA transcripts. Using the HTBI primer set, a first-round RT-PCR was run on the TCR CDR3. TCRdb re-called the multiplex PCR reads with MiXCR, one entry per CDR3 protein. The sample yields fewer than 350,000 distinct CDR3 sequences, about 15% seen once. Clinical symptoms, serum thyroxine and TRAb, thyroid ultrasound and orbital computed tomography together formed the diagnostic basis. The blood sample was taken at first hyperthyroidism diagnosis, before any ophthalmopathy symptoms.

The chain links TRBV18 to TRBJ2-7; D uncertain. Source material: blood. This TCR was recovered from a woman between 45 and 60 years old with Graves' hyperthyroidism that later progressed to Graves' ophthalmopathy. The CDR3 reads CASSPPGVTTYEQYF. The DNA of the CDR3 is TGTGCCAGCTCACCGCCTGGGGTGACGACCTACGAGCAGTACTTC. Together with reference TRBV18 and TRBJ2-7, the CDR3 gives the full variable domain: NAGVMQNPRHLVRRRGQEARLRCSPMKGHSHVYWYRQLPEEGLKFMVYLQKENIIDESGMPKERFSAEFPKEGPSILRIQQVVRGDSAAYFCASSPPGVTTYEQYFGPGTRLTVT.